This T cell receptor (beta chain) was sequenced for a study of blood T cell repertoires in COVID-19. About the study: The United States, Italy and Spain provided the acute and convalescent COVID-19 samples. In each case, the material was cDNA or gDNA derived from T cells, B-cell-depleted T cells, or PBMCs.

Authors' processing steps: Reference gene primer amplification gave nucleated cell count estimates. Repertoires were generated with immunoSEQ multiplex PCR, while TCRdb's copy carries only in-frame clones and drops some. The V and J calls and clone size come from that table; D and trimming were worked out from the DNA. The sample carries 88,000 or so clones, 85% to 90% recorded once. The CDR3 runs to 17 residues. The V gene end was trimmed by 5 bases and the J gene end by 4 bases; junction bases not matched to a gene: 13. Germline CDR1 is SGHAT and CDR2 is FQNNGV. The rearrangement links TRBV11-2 to TRBJ2-7, with 11 bases matching TRBD2. The TCR was taken from a man in his 60s with acute or convalescent COVID-19. The sample consisted of peripheral blood. In DNA, the CDR3 is TGTGCCAGCAGCCCGGGACTAGCGGCCCAGGGAACGTACGAGCAGTACTTC. Its translation: CASSPGLAAQGTYEQYF.